One and the same sample provided the 26 T cell receptor beta chains below, sequenced in a study of T cell responses to AZD1222 COVID-19 vaccine. Clones were sequenced by immunoSEQ multiplex PCR, and TCRdb holds only the in-frame ones, with some missing. The repertoire includes around 130,000 clones, 80% to 90% of them detected once, and approximately 8% sits in the top ten. The input for sequencing was peripheral blood, taken on day 0 of AZD1222 vaccination. These receptors were collected from an adult in good health.

The chain joins TRBV6-4 to TRBJ1-6; tentatively, D is TRBD1 (5 bases). Germline lookup yields CDR1 MRHNA and CDR2 SNTAGT. This CDR3 contains 14 residues. V lost 0 bases and J 12 bases, leaving 12 bases between the germline ends. The CDR3 sequence: CASSDSPGGGPLHF. The CDR3 nucleotides are TGTGCCAGCAGTGACTCGCCTGGCGGGGGACCCCTCCACTTT.

The chain employs TRBV4-1 and TRBJ1-5; D is unclear. V was pared by 3 bases and J by 2 bases, with 17 bases between. Germline V CDR1 and CDR2: MGHRA, YSYEKL. CDR3 length: 17 amino acids. The CDR3, as DNA: TGCGCCAGCAGCCAGACACCGGCCGGAACGGGCAATCAGCCCCAGCATTTT. Translating gives CASSQTPAGTGNQPQHF.

The rearrangement links TRBV7-8 to TRBJ2-1, with TRBD2 matching over 9 bases. The CDR3 has 17 residues. CDR1 and CDR2 from the germline V gene are SGHVS and FQNEAQ. The trim removed 3 bases at V and 5 bases at J, leaving 11 bases unmatched. As DNA, the CDR3 is TGTGCCAGCAGCTTGGGTATAGCGGGAGTCTTCCACAATGAGCAGTTCTTC. Translated: CASSLGIAGVFHNEQFF.

V usage is TRBV7-9 and J usage is TRBJ2-1; 10 bases map to TRBD2. The CDR3 spans 15 residues. The ends lost 4 bases at V and 3 bases at J; junction bases unmatched: 3. Germline assignment: CDR1 SEHNR and CDR2 FQNEAQ (reference sequence). The CDR3 nucleotides read TGTGCCAGCAGCTCGGGACTAGCGCACTACAATGAGCAGTTCTTC. This translates into CASSSGLAHYNEQFF.

The chain joins TRBV6-2 or TRBV6-3 to TRBJ1-5; 11 nucleotides align to TRBD1. J lost 3 bases, V lost 1 base, and 8 bases had no gene match. Germline V gene sequence: CDR1 MNHEY, CDR2 SVGEGT. This CDR3 is 18 amino acids long. The CDR3 DNA reads TGTGCCAGCAGTTACTTACCAGGACAGGGGGCGGACAATCAGCCCCAGCATTTT. This translates into CASSYLPGQGADNQPQHF.

This rearrangement joins TRBV7-8 to TRBJ1-2, with D uncertain. The CDR3 loop spans 14 amino acids. V lost 2 bases and J 4 bases, leaving 11 bases between the germline ends. CDR1 and CDR2 (germline): SGHVS, FQNEAQ. In nucleotides, the CDR3 is TGTGCCAGCAGCTTATTGACTGAAGGCTATGGCTACACCTTC. Protein sequence: CASSLLTEGYGYTF.

The V call is TRBV21-1, the J call TRBJ1-5; the table's D call of TRBD1 was not tested on the DNA. TRBV21-1 is deemed a pseudogene. CDR3 length: 16 residues. CDR3 DNA: TGTGCCAGCACCATCAACGTAGGGACAGGTTATCAGCCCCAGCATTTT. It encodes CASTINVGTGYQPQHF.

The chain recombines TRBV7-9 with TRBJ2-7, with TRBD1 identical over 7 bases. V lost 5 bases, J lost 0 bases, and 4 bases stayed unmatched. Germline loops: CDR1 SEHNR, CDR2 FQNEAQ (reference sequence). This CDR3 comprises 14 residues. The CDR3 spells CASSLGTVSYEQYF. The CDR3 coding sequence is TGTGCCAGCAGCCTCGGGACAGTCTCCTACGAGCAGTACTTC.

The chain combines TRBV24-1 with TRBJ2-1; 10 positions agree with TRBD1. Trimming took 7 bases from V and 8 from J; bases not matched to a gene: 4. The germline gives CDR1 KGHDR, CDR2 SFDVKD. The CDR3 totals 13 residues. In DNA form, the CDR3 reads TGTGCCACCAGGGACAGGGGGTGGGATGAGCAGTTCTTC. It specifies CATRDRGWDEQFF.

The chain links TRBV7-2 to TRBJ1-5; no clear D gene. The CDR3 has 13 amino acids. V was trimmed by 2 bases and J by 4 bases, leaving 6 bases between them. Germline CDR1 SGHTA, CDR2 FQGNSA. Here the CDR3 reads CASSLMGNQPQHF. CDR3 sequence (DNA): TGTGCCAGCAGCTTAATGGGGAATCAGCCCCAGCATTTT.

This chain links TRBV9 with TRBJ2-1, with D uncertain. The CDR3 consists of 17 residues. Germline lookup yields CDR1 SGDLS and CDR2 YYNGEE. V lost 1 base to trimming and J lost 4 bases, with 18 bases between them. The CDR3 here is CASSVLGNSAGYNEQFF. DNA of the CDR3: TGTGCCAGCAGCGTACTGGGTAATTCGGCAGGATACAATGAGCAGTTCTTC. Looking up the rest from reference TRBV9 and TRBJ2-1 gives the full variable domain: DSGVTQTPKHLITATGQRVTLRCSPRSGDLSVYWYQQSLDQGLQFLIQYYNGEERAKGNILERFSAQQFPDLHSELNLSSLELGDSALYFCASSVLGNSAGYNEQFFGPGTRLTVL.

The chain is built from TRBV5-1 and TRBJ2-6; 8 positions agree with TRBD1. With V trimmed by 9 bases and J by 0 bases, 8 bases remained unmatched. CDR3 length: 16 residues. CDR1 is SGHRS, CDR2 YFSETQ, per germline. In DNA, the CDR3 is TGCGCCACCAAGACAGGGGTGAGCTCTGGGGCCAACGTCCTGACTTTC. This sequence encodes CATKTGVSSGANVLTF.

Turning to this clone: This sample includes further DNA sequences coding for the same CDR3. CDR3 DNA: TGTGCCACCAGTGATCCCCGGGGCAGCTACGAGCAGTACTTC. This encodes CATSDPRGSYEQYF. The V and J genes are TRBV24-1 and TRBJ2-7; TRBD1 or TRBD2 may be the D gene (5 bases each). The germline gives CDR1 KGHDR, CDR2 SFDVKD. CDR3 length equals 14 residues. V was trimmed by 3 bases and J by 3 bases, leaving 11 bases between them.

The chain recombines TRBV9 with TRBJ2-7, with 15 bases fitting TRBD2. Germline V gene sequence: CDR1 SGDLS, CDR2 YYNGEE. This CDR3 spans 17 amino acids. V shed 3 bases, J shed 2 bases, and the junction held 6 bases outside the gene matches. The CDR3 reads CASSEGLAGGQAYEQYF. The CDR3 nucleotides are TGTGCCAGCAGCGAAGGACTAGCGGGAGGGCAGGCCTACGAGCAGTACTTC.

This sequence joins TRBV15 and TRBJ1-2; D not certain. The V end was cut by 1 base, the J end by 8 bases, with 11 bases between. Germline V gene sequence: CDR1 LNHNV, CDR2 YYDKDF (reference sequence). This CDR3 contains 13 residues. In nucleotides, the CDR3 is TGTGCCACCAGCAGAGGGGGAAGTTTCGGCTACACCTTC. Protein: CATSRGGSFGYTF.

In its sample, this clone was seen once. The chain is built from TRBV12-3 or TRBV12-4 and TRBJ2-1; no reliable D call. V lost 4 bases, J lost 4 bases, and 2 bases lay in between. The CDR3 spans 11 residues. DNA of the CDR3: TGTGCCAGCAGTTCTTACAATGAGCAGTTCTTC. Encoded protein: CASSSYNEQFF.

V gene TRBV10-3 combines with J gene TRBJ1-5, with 12 bases aligning to TRBD1. This CDR3 has 16 residues. J lost 7 bases, V lost 2 bases, and 6 bases had no gene match. Per germline, CDR1 ENHRY and CDR2 SYGVKD. The DNA of the CDR3 is TGTGCCATCAGTGAGGGGGGGACAGGGGGCTTGCAGCCCCAGCATTTT. Translated, it gives CAISEGGTGGLQPQHF.

The V and J genes are TRBV7-9 and TRBJ1-1; 8 bases agree with TRBD1. The germline gives CDR1 SEHNR, CDR2 FQNEAQ (reference sequence). The CDR3 loop spans 14 amino acids. J lost 6 bases, V lost 2 bases, and 5 bases had no gene match. The CDR3 bases are TGTGCCAGCAGCTTATTACAGGGGGAGGCTGAAGCTTTCTTT. This encodes CASSLLQGEAEAFF.

The chain has TRBV30 and TRBJ1-1; D is perhaps TRBD1 (5 bases). The CDR3 loop spans 14 amino acids. CDR1 and CDR2 from the germline V gene are GTSNPN and SVGIG (reference sequence). Trimming shortened V by 3 bases and J by 5 bases, and 16 bases separated the two germline ends. The CDR3 spells CAWSSYLGATEAFF. Written as DNA, the CDR3 is TGTGCCTGGAGCTCGTATCTAGGGGCTACTGAAGCTTTCTTT.

The chain recombines TRBV6-2 or TRBV6-3 with TRBJ2-7; 8 bases agree with TRBD2. The J segment lost 2 bases and the V segment lost 3 bases, leaving 9 bases of the junction unmatched. The germline V gene encodes CDR1 MNHEY and CDR2 SVGEGT. CDR3 size: 16 residues. CDR3 nucleotides: TGTGCCAGCAGTTATAACGGGAGGGCCTCGCCCTACGAGCAGTACTTC. This codes for CASSYNGRASPYEQYF.

This chain connects TRBV29-1 to TRBJ1-1, with a weak D call TRBD1 (5 bases). CDR1 is SQVTM, CDR2 ANQGSEA, per germline. CDR3 length: 16 amino acids. V lost 3 bases, J lost 0 bases, and 17 bases lay in between. Here the CDR3 DNA reads TGCAGCGTTGATATAGGCAGGGCGAAAATGAACACTGAAGCTTTCTTT. It translates to CSVDIGRAKMNTEAFF.

CDR3 in DNA: TGTGCCAGCAGCCCCGGGACAGGGGGTTCCGGGGAGCTGTTTTTT. Its translation: CASSPGTGGSGELFF. This sequence joins TRBV6-5 and TRBJ2-2, with TRBD1 matching over 11 bases. Losses at the gene ends were 6 bases for V and 6 bases for J; bases not matched to a gene: 6. This CDR3 comprises 15 residues. Germline assignment: CDR1 MNHEY and CDR2 SVGAGI.

V usage is TRBV19 and J usage is TRBJ2-5; D not certain. Germline loops: CDR1 LNHDA, CDR2 SQIVND (reference sequence). V was cut by 0 bases and J by 5 bases, with 13 bases left in between. This CDR3 is built from 15 residues. This chain's CDR3 is CASSIELGLGETQYF. DNA of the CDR3: TGTGCCAGTAGTATAGAACTGGGCTTGGGGGAGACCCAGTACTTC.

This chain connects TRBV7-2 to TRBJ2-7; 8 nucleotides agree with TRBD1. CDR3 length: 14 amino acids. The germline CDR1 and CDR2 sequences are SGHTA and FQGNSA. The V and J ends lost 1 base and 4 bases, in that order; junction bases with no gene match: 3. CDR3 nucleotide sequence: TGTGCCAGCAGCTTAGACAGGGGGTTATACGAGCAGTACTTC. Translation: CASSLDRGLYEQYF. The full variable domain, in which reference TRBV7-2 and TRBJ2-7 provide the parts outside the CDR3, is GAGVSQSPSNKVTEKGKDVELRCDPISGHTALYWYRQSLGQGLEFLIYFQGNSAPDKSGLPSDRFSAERTGGSVSTLTIQRTQQEDSAVYLCASSLDRGLYEQYFGPGTRLTVT.

V is TRBV6-6 and J is TRBJ1-2; 8 nucleotides agree with TRBD1. Trimming removed 5 bases from V and 8 bases from J; junction bases left unmatched: 10. This CDR3 contains 14 residues. Germline V CDR1 and CDR2: MNHNY, SVGAGI (reference sequence). The CDR3 sequence is CASSRSDREYGYTF. CDR3 sequence (DNA): TGTGCCAGCAGTCGATCGGACAGGGAGTACGGCTACACCTTC.

This clone was recorded once. The V gene is TRBV25-1, the J gene TRBJ1-4; D not resolved. The CDR3 spans 14 residues. The germline V and J ends were trimmed by 1 base and 10 bases, with 13 bases remaining between them. Germline CDR1 is MGHDK and CDR2 is SYGVNS. CDR3: CASSELATGGKLFF. The CDR3 DNA reads as TGTGCCAGCAGTGAATTAGCCACGGGCGGAAAACTGTTTTTT. Together with reference TRBV25-1 and TRBJ1-4, the CDR3 gives the full variable domain: EADIYQTPRYLVIGTGKKITLECSQTMGHDKMYWYQQDPGMELHLIHYSYGVNSTEKGDLSSESTVSRIRTEHFPLTLESARPSHTSQYLCASSELATGGKLFFGSGTQLSVL.